This TCR beta chain was identified during a study of blood T cells in healthy people across ages. Regarding the study as a whole: Roughly linearly, TCR beta diversity per million T cells fell as age increased. It was held that diversity estimates obtained from one million T cells represented underestimates.

Germline CDR1 is SGHKS and CDR2 is YYEKEE (reference sequence). The V and J ends lost 4 bases and 4 bases, in that order; junction bases with no gene match: 6. CDR3 length equals 15 residues. Next came a second PCR, run for about 6 to 11 cycles, which used a sample-barcoded 5' primer along with a J-beta primer mix. Via MiXCR, TCRdb re-called the 5' RACE reads, giving one row per CDR3 protein. This repertoire shows about 1.6 million distinct CDR3 sequences, 30% to 35% found once; its top ten account for around 11%. A remark on this clonotype: Its cognate antigen is unknown.

The gene calls are TRBV5-5 and TRBJ2-1; 9 nucleotides agree with TRBD2. The sequence came from a woman aged 25 to 39 in good health. The material sequenced was blood. The CDR3 sequence is CASSVRAGGYNEQFF. The CDR3 DNA reads TGTGCCAGCAGCGTACGGGCGGGGGGGTACAATGAGCAGTTCTTC.